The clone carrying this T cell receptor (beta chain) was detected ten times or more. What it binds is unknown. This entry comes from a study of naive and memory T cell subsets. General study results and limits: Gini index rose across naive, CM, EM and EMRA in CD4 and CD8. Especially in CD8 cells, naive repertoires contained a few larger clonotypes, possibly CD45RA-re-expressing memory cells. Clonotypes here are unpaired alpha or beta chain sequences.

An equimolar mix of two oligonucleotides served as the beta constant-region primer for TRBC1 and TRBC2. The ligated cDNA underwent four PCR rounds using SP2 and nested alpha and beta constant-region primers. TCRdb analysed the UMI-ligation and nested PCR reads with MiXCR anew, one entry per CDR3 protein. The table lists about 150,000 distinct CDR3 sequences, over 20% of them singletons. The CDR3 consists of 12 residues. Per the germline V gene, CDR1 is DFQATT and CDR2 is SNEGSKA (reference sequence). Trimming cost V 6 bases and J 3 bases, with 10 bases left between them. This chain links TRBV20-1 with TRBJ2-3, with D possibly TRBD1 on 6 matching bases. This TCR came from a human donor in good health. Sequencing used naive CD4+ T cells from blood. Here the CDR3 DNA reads TGCAGTGCCCCCAGGGGTACAGATACGCAGTATTTT. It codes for CSAPRGTDTQYF.